These 2 T cell receptor beta chains originate from one sample sequenced in a study of blood T cell repertoires in COVID-19. Clones were sequenced by immunoSEQ multiplex PCR, and TCRdb holds only the in-frame ones, with some missing. The sample consists of under 90,000 clones, around 85% of them appearing once. The sequenced sample consisted of peripheral blood. These receptors came from a man aged 55 to 70 with acute or convalescent COVID-19.

The chain links TRBV28 to TRBJ1-2, with a weak D call TRBD1 (5 bases). The CDR3 covers 14 residues. V was clipped by 5 bases and J by 8 bases, with 18 bases between them. CDR1 MDHEN and CDR2 SYDVKM come from the germline V gene. CDR3 DNA sequence: TGTGCCAGCAGTCTCCCGACAGACTCCTTGGGCTACACCTTC. Translating gives CASSLPTDSLGYTF.

The table lists this clone with a few counts. The chain is built from TRBV5-4 and TRBJ1-1; a weak D match, TRBD1 (5 bases). CDR1 is SGHNT, CDR2 YYREEE, per germline (reference sequence). V gave up 0 bases and J gave up 0 bases, with 6 bases separating them. CDR3 length: 14 residues. CDR3 in amino acids: CASSLDRLNTEAFF. CDR3 DNA: TGTGCCAGCAGCTTGGACAGGTTGAACACTGAAGCTTTCTTT.